The subject of this entry is one TCR beta chain. Authors' methods: The authors estimated nucleated cell counts from reference gene primer amplification. Profiled with immunoSEQ multiplex PCR; TCRdb holds only in-frame clones, not every one. That table gives V, J and clone size, and the DNA gave D and trimming. The repertoire consists of approximately 200,000 clones, with roughly 85% occurring once and the leading ten covering approximately 19%. This specimen belongs to a study of blood T cell repertoires in COVID-19. Study context: Whether acute or convalescent, the COVID-19 samples came from the United States, Italy and Spain.

CDR3 size: 14 residues. With V trimmed by 7 bases and J by 7 bases, 4 bases remained unmatched. Germline CDR1 reads KGHDR; CDR2 reads SFDVKD. Participants reported their clinical history, and cohort assignment relied on those reports. The source material was PBMCs or T cells enriched from blood (not recorded which). J is TRBJ2-1 and V is TRBV24-1; 12 bases fit TRBD2. This sequence was found in a man aged 40-50 years who had recovered from COVID-19. CDR3 in amino acids: CATSPLAGGNEQFF. The CDR3 DNA sequence: TGTGCCACCAGCCCCCTAGCGGGAGGGAATGAGCAGTTCTTC.